This entry lists 5 T cell receptor beta chains sequenced from one sample in a study of cytomegalovirus exposure and HLA in healthy donors (dated by TCRdb to the late 2010s). The library was prepared using the immunoSEQ multiplex PCR assay. TCRdb mirrors the immuneACCESS table, restricted to in-frame sequences. Some clones are absent from its copies; in checked studies, under half trace to an unresolved V gene, and the reason for the others is unknown. The sample records some 110,000 clones, around 94% of which are singletons. Jointly, the top ten make up 1% to 1.5% of the sample. Material: PBMCs. All receptors come from a woman under 30 in good health and CMV-seronegative.

The genes are TRBV2 and TRBJ2-7; D is ambiguous. CDR1 and CDR2 (germline): SNHLY, FYNNEI. This CDR3 has 13 amino acids. Trimming removed 7 bases from V and 4 bases from J, with 14 bases in between. CDR3 residues: CASKVGGVYEQYF. CDR3 nucleotide sequence: TGTGCCAGCAAAGTGGGTGGAGTTTACGAGCAGTACTTC.

The chain couples TRBV28 to TRBJ2-7, with 12 bases lining up with TRBD2. The CDR3 extends over 15 amino acids. Trimming removed 5 bases from V and 5 bases from J; junction bases left unmatched: 7. Germline CDR1 reads MDHEN; CDR2 reads SYDVKM. The CDR3 reads CASSLLAGGANEQYF. The CDR3 coding sequence is TGTGCCAGCAGTCTACTAGCGGGGGGTGCGAACGAGCAGTACTTC.

The rearrangement links TRBV7-9 to TRBJ2-3; 7 positions agree with TRBD2. This CDR3 is 15 amino acids long. CDR1 and CDR2 from the germline V gene are SEHNR and FQNEAQ (reference sequence). Germline trimming cut 1 base from V and 4 bases from J; bases unmatched to any gene: 5. CDR3 in DNA: TGTGCCAGCAGCTTAGGGACTAGTATCGCAGATACGCAGTATTTT. It is translated as CASSLGTSIADTQYF.

The gene calls are TRBV18 and TRBJ2-1; D is undetermined. CDR3 length: 19 amino acids. V was trimmed by 3 bases and J by 5 bases, leaving 26 bases between them. Germline values: CDR1 KGHSH, CDR2 LQKENI. The CDR3: CASSPTRNYENNLDNEQFF. The CDR3 DNA is TGTGCCAGCTCACCCACCCGTAATTACGAGAACAATCTAGACAATGAGCAGTTCTTC.

The gene calls are TRBV5-1 and TRBJ2-1; 8 nucleotides align to TRBD2. The CDR3 extends over 17 amino acids. The germline V gene has CDR1 SGHRS and CDR2 YFSETQ. After removal of 6 bases from V and 0 bases from J, the junction contained 11 bases not matched to a gene. CDR3 amino acids: CASTTGGRGSSYNEQFF. The CDR3 nucleotides are TGCGCCAGCACCACGGGGGGGCGGGGGAGCTCCTACAATGAGCAGTTCTTC.